The 25 T cell receptor beta chains below come from one sample, sequenced in a study of shared clonotypes between healthy human individuals. CD45RO negativity and positive selection for CCR7 defined naive CD8 cells, a population that excluded terminally differentiated effector memory CD45RA+ cells. The assay was immunoSEQ multiplex PCR, and TCRdb's table has in-frame clones only and misses some. Among nearly 600,000 clones listed, around 95% were seen once. Sequencing used naive CD8+ T cells sorted from blood. The receptors were gathered from a woman aged 25 to 39 in good health.

J is TRBJ1-2 and V is TRBV28; TRBD1 aligns across 7 bases. The germline CDR1 and CDR2 sequences are MDHEN and SYDVKM. V lost 5 bases to trimming and J lost 2 bases; unmatched junction nucleotides: 2. CDR3 length: 13 amino acids. CDR3 nucleotide sequence: TGTGCCAGCAGTAGGACAGGAAACTATGGCTACACCTTC. Protein sequence: CASSRTGNYGYTF.

J is TRBJ2-7 and V is TRBV6-6; tentative D call: TRBD1 (6 bases). This CDR3 has 14 residues. Trimming pared 8 bases from V and 4 bases from J, leaving 18 bases between. The germline V gene has CDR1 MNHNY and CDR2 SVGAGI (reference sequence). CDR3 DNA: TGTGCCAGCTCGCCCCGACAGGCTATTTACGAGCAGTACTTC. Translation: CASSPRQAIYEQYF.

The V and J genes are TRBV6-5 and TRBJ2-7; 9 nucleotides align to TRBD2. The CDR3 is made up of 14 amino acids. Germline V gene sequence: CDR1 MNHEY, CDR2 SVGAGI. The V segment lost 6 bases and the J segment 4 bases; nucleotides outside the gene matches: 7. CDR3 residues: CASSNSGRPYEQYF. The DNA for the CDR3 is TGTGCCAGCAGCAATAGCGGGAGACCGTACGAGCAGTACTTC.

CDR3 bases: TGTGCCAGCAGCTTGGCGGTGGGGGCAGGGGTAACGACTGAAGCTTTCTTT. It specifies CASSLAVGAGVTTEAFF. V and J are TRBV5-4 and TRBJ1-1; tentatively, D is TRBD1 (6 bases). The CDR3 is 17 amino acids. Germline-derived CDR1 and CDR2 are SGHNT and YYREEE (reference sequence). Between the trimmed V and J ends, which lost 0 bases and 5 bases, there was a span of 20 bases.

J is TRBJ2-7 and V is TRBV21-1; the table's D call, TRBD1, has no DNA check behind it. TRBV21-1 is labeled a pseudogene. The CDR3 extends over 12 amino acids. In DNA form, the CDR3 reads TGTGCCAGCACCCCCGGGACAGGGGACAAGTACTTC. Translating gives CASTPGTGDKYF.

CDR3 bases: TGTGCCAGTAGTATTCAGGGGGGCGGTGGGTTCGACGAGCAGTACTTC. Protein sequence: CASSIQGGGGFDEQYF. The V call is TRBV19, the J call TRBJ2-7; D perhaps matches TRBD1 (7 bases). The V gene's germline CDR1 is LNHDA and CDR2 SQIVND (reference sequence). This CDR3 comprises 16 residues. The germline V and J ends were trimmed by 3 bases and 5 bases, with 20 bases remaining between them.

This sequence joins TRBV27 and TRBJ2-7, with 8 bases matching TRBD1. V dropped 6 bases and J dropped 5; count of bases not matched to a gene: 9. The germline V gene encodes CDR1 MNHEY and CDR2 SMNVEV (reference sequence). This CDR3 is built from 14 residues. DNA of the CDR3: TGTGCCAGCAGGGATACGGACAGGGAACACGAGCAGTACTTC. This encodes CASRDTDREHEQYF.

This clone was recorded only once. This sequence joins TRBV28 and TRBJ1-1; D ambiguous. The CDR3 consists of 13 residues. V was trimmed by 3 bases and J by 4 bases, leaving 9 bases between them. The germline V gene has CDR1 MDHEN and CDR2 SYDVKM. CDR3 bases: TGTGCCAGCAGTTTCGGCAGGACCACTGAAGCTTTCTTT. Translation gives CASSFGRTTEAFF.

This sequence joins TRBV7-9 and TRBJ2-1; D not certain. Germline loops: CDR1 SEHNR, CDR2 FQNEAQ (reference sequence). The CDR3 is 13 residues long. Trimming removed 4 bases at V and 6 bases at J, with 10 bases between. The CDR3 here is CASSSPLANEQFF. CDR3 nucleotide sequence: TGTGCCAGCAGCTCTCCCCTGGCCAATGAGCAGTTCTTC. Filled out from reference TRBV7-9 and TRBJ2-1, the complete variable domain reads DTGVSQNPRHKITKRGQNVTFRCDPISEHNRLYWYRQTLGQGPEFLTYFQNEAQLEKSRLLSDRFSAERPKGSFSTLEIQRTEQGDSAMYLCASSSPLANEQFFGPGTRLTVL.

The chain combines TRBV19 with TRBJ2-7, with D maybe TRBD2 (6 bases). V lost 4 bases and J 0 bases, leaving 10 bases between the germline ends. The CDR3 contains 14 residues. Looked up from germline, CDR1 is LNHDA and CDR2 is SQIVND (reference sequence). The CDR3 DNA reads as TGTGCCAGTAGTAATAGCGGCAGCTCCTACGAGCAGTACTTC. Protein product: CASSNSGSSYEQYF.

Worth noting for this clone: Other DNA sequences in this sample translate to the same CDR3. V is TRBV19 and J is TRBJ1-5; D is unclear. The CDR3 contains 15 residues. The V gene lost 6 bases and the J gene lost 0 bases, with 12 bases spanning the gap. Germline CDR1 reads LNHDA; CDR2 reads SQIVND (reference sequence). CDR3 DNA sequence: TGTGCCAGTAGCCTGGGAGGTTATAGCAATCAGCCCCAGCATTTT. Encoded protein: CASSLGGYSNQPQHF.

This rearrangement joins TRBV27 to TRBJ2-1; 9 bases are shared with TRBD1. The V gene's germline CDR1 is MNHEY and CDR2 SMNVEV (reference sequence). The V and J ends lost 3 bases and 4 bases, in that order; junction bases with no gene match: 10. The CDR3 is 17 amino acids. CDR3 amino acids: CASSLPPGTGRYNEQFF. The DNA for the CDR3 is TGTGCCAGCAGTTTGCCCCCAGGGACAGGGAGGTACAATGAGCAGTTCTTC.

The rearrangement joins TRBV27 to TRBJ1-1; D is ambiguous. From germline, CDR1 is MNHEY and CDR2 SMNVEV (reference sequence). The CDR3 length is 14 residues. Trimming removed 0 bases at V and 2 bases at J, with 7 bases between. For the CDR3, the DNA is TGTGCCAGCAGTTTATCCTCAGGAAACACTGAAGCTTTCTTT. Amino acid sequence: CASSLSSGNTEAFF.

The chain is built from TRBV27 and TRBJ2-5; no clear D. In germline, CDR1 is MNHEY, CDR2 SMNVEV (reference sequence). The V end was cut by 5 bases, the J end by 1 base, with 11 bases between. The CDR3 contains 14 residues. CDR3 loop: CASSPLDRQETQYF. The CDR3 DNA reads as TGTGCCAGCAGTCCCCTAGACCGCCAAGAGACCCAGTACTTC.

The CDR3 here is CSVDPLGRGNEQFF. CDR3 coding DNA: TGCAGCGTCGACCCCCTCGGGAGAGGCAATGAGCAGTTCTTC. The chain links TRBV29-1 to TRBJ2-1, with D possibly being TRBD2 (6 bases). Trimming cost V 6 bases and J 6 bases, with 18 bases left between them. Looked up from germline, CDR1 is SQVTM and CDR2 is ANQGSEA. The CDR3 extends over 14 amino acids.

The rearrangement links TRBV5-1 to TRBJ2-1, with 11 nucleotides matching TRBD2. The CDR3 covers 16 residues. Looked up from germline, CDR1 is SGHRS and CDR2 is YFSETQ. The V and J ends lost 3 bases and 3 bases, in that order; junction bases with no gene match: 5. CDR3 residues: CASSSHLAGGYNEQFF. CDR3 in DNA: TGCGCCAGCAGCTCCCATCTAGCGGGGGGCTACAATGAGCAGTTCTTC. The variable domain in full, with the rest retrieved from reference TRBV5-1 and TRBJ2-1, is KAGVTQTPRYLIKTRGQQVTLSCSPISGHRSVSWYQQTPGQGLQFLFEYFSETQRNKGNFPGRFSGRQFSNSRSEMNVSTLELGDSALYLCASSSHLAGGYNEQFFGPGTRLTVL.

CDR3 nucleotide sequence: TGCGCCAGCAGCCCCGAAGTAGGGCAGGGGAACTACGAGCAGTACTTC. It translates to CASSPEVGQGNYEQYF. V is TRBV4-1 and J is TRBJ2-7; the D gene is possibly TRBD1 (6 bases). In germline, CDR1 is MGHRA, CDR2 YSYEKL. V was cut by 4 bases and J by 3 bases, with 19 bases left in between. The CDR3 runs 16 residues.

This clone was seen a single time. The rearrangement links TRBV30 to TRBJ2-7; TRBD2 aligns across 7 bases. J was trimmed by 6 bases and V by 3 bases; bases with no gene match: 11. CDR1 and CDR2 from the germline V gene are GTSNPN and SVGIG (reference sequence). The CDR3 consists of 14 residues. CDR3 DNA: TGTGCCTGGAGCGTCGGGGGAGGGCCTAGCGAGCAGTACTTC. This gives the protein CAWSVGGGPSEQYF.

V gene TRBV6-5 combines with J gene TRBJ2-1; TRBD2 matches 9 bases. With 2 bases clipped from V and 6 bases from J, the junction kept 5 bases outside the gene matches. The germline gives CDR1 MNHEY, CDR2 SVGAGI. The length of the CDR3 is 15 residues. The CDR3 reads CASSYNSGRINEQFF. As DNA, the CDR3 is TGTGCCAGCAGTTACAATAGCGGGAGAATCAATGAGCAGTTCTTC.

The J gene is TRBJ1-5, the V gene TRBV15; 8 nucleotides line up with TRBD1. The junction had 4 bases not matched to a gene; V was cut back by 3 bases and J by 0 bases. The CDR3 contains 16 residues. The germline V gene encodes CDR1 LNHNV and CDR2 YYDKDF (reference sequence). CDR3 sequence: CATSRDREISNQPQHF. The CDR3 DNA reads as TGTGCCACCAGCAGGGACAGGGAGATTAGCAATCAGCCCCAGCATTTT.

The chain recombines TRBV4-1 with TRBJ2-5; D call uncertain. The J call could be wrong; TRBJ2-7 is a better fit for the DNA end. The CDR3 has 12 amino acids. CDR1 and CDR2 from the germline V gene are MGHRA and YSYEKL. The CDR3 loop is CASSQVGYEQYF. CDR3 nucleotides: TGCGCCAGCAGCCAAGTGGGATACGAGCAGTACTTC.

The J gene is TRBJ2-7, the V gene TRBV14; D not certain. CDR1 and CDR2 from the germline V gene are SGHDN and FVKESK. V was cut by 0 bases and J by 4 bases, with 16 bases left in between. This CDR3 comprises 16 residues. For the CDR3, the DNA is TGTGCCAGCAGCCAAGATGTGGCCAGGCTACCATACGAGCAGTACTTC. Translating gives CASSQDVARLPYEQYF.

The chain links TRBV10-2 to TRBJ2-1; D ambiguous. Germline V CDR1 and CDR2: WSHSY, SAAADI. The CDR3 sequence is 14 residues long. V lost 2 bases and J 5 bases, leaving 10 bases between the germline ends. CDR3 protein: CASSEGAWDNEQFF. Written as DNA, the CDR3 is TGCGCCAGCAGTGAGGGTGCTTGGGACAATGAGCAGTTCTTC.

This clone was seen once. The J gene is TRBJ2-7, the V gene TRBV6-5; no firm D call. The CDR3 is 15 amino acids. Looked up from germline, CDR1 is MNHEY and CDR2 is SVGAGI. Deletions cut 0 bases from V and 3 bases from J, with 12 bases between. The CDR3 sequence is CASSYSIRYDYEQYF. The DNA of the CDR3 is TGTGCCAGCAGTTACTCGATACGGTATGACTACGAGCAGTACTTC.

The V gene is TRBV19, the J gene TRBJ2-7, with TRBD1 matching over 9 bases. Germline CDR1 and CDR2: LNHDA and SQIVND (reference sequence). The V segment lost 3 bases and the J segment 2 bases; nucleotides outside the gene matches: 5. The CDR3 totals 15 residues. The chain's CDR3 is CASSISGQGTYEQYF. The CDR3 region has the DNA TGTGCCAGTAGTATTTCTGGACAGGGGACCTACGAGCAGTACTTC.